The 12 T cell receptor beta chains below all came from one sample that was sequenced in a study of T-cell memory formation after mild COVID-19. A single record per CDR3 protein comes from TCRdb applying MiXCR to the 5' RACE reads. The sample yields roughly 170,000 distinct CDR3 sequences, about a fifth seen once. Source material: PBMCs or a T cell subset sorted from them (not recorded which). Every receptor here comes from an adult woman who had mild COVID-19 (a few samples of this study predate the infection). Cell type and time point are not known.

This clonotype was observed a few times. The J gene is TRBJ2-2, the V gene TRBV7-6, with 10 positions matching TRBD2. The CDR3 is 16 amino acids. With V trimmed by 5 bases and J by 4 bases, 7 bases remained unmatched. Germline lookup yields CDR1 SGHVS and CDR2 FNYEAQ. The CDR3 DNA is TGTGCCAGCAGCCTCGGGGTAGCGGGAGGCACCGGGGAGCTGTTTTTT. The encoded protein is CASSLGVAGGTGELFF. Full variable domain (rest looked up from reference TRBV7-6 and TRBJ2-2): GAGVSQSPRYKVTKRGQDVALRCDPISGHVSLYWYRQALGQGPEFLTYFNYEAQQDKSGLPNDRFSAERPEGSISTLTIQRTEQRDSAMYRCASSLGVAGGTGELFFGEGSRLTVL.

The DNA of the CDR3 is TGCAGTGCTCAGTCCGGGTCCAAGACTGAAGCTTTCTTT. It codes for CSAQSGSKTEAFF. The chain combines TRBV20-1 with TRBJ1-1; D gene unclear. Trimming shortened V by 5 bases and J by 5 bases, and 15 bases separated the two germline ends. Germline loops: CDR1 DFQATT, CDR2 SNEGSKA (reference sequence). This CDR3 is 13 amino acids long.

Here the CDR3 reads CASSQDETGHMEQFF. The DNA of the CDR3 is TGTGCCAGCAGCCAAGACGAGACAGGGCATATGGAGCAGTTCTTC. The chain joins TRBV4-2 to TRBJ2-1, with 7 bases matching TRBD1. This CDR3 contains 15 residues. Unmatched junction bases numbered 9, after V lost 0 bases and J lost 10 bases. Germline-derived CDR1 and CDR2 are LGHNA and YNFKEQ.

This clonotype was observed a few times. The CDR3 here is CASSCPIAGDCLEQFF. Written as DNA, the CDR3 is TGCGCCAGCAGCTGCCCAATAGCGGGGGACTGTCTTGAGCAGTTCTTC. This chain joins TRBV5-1 and TRBJ2-1, with 9 bases aligning to TRBD2. CDR1 SGHRS and CDR2 YFSETQ come from the germline V gene. Trimming at V came to 3 bases and at J to 9 bases, leaving 13 bases not matched to a gene. This CDR3 comprises 16 residues.

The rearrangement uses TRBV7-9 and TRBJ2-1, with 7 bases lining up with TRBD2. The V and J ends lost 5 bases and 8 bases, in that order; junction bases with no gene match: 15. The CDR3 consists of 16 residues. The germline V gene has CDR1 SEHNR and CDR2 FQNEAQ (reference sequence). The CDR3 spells CASSPGGGALSDEQFF. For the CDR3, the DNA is TGTGCCAGCAGCCCGGGGGGTGGGGCTCTCAGCGATGAGCAGTTCTTC.

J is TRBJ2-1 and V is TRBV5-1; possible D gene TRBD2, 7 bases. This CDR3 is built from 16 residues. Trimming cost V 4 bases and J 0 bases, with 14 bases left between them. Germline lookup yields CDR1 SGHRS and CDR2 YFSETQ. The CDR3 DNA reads TGCGCCAGCAGCCTCCGGGCGGGGGCCTCCTACAATGAGCAGTTCTTC. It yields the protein CASSLRAGASYNEQFF.

The CDR3 sequence is CASSLAPGPVSTGELFF. Written as DNA, the CDR3 is TGTGCCAGCAGCTTAGCCCCGGGACCCGTCTCGACCGGGGAGCTGTTTTTT. The rearrangement joins TRBV7-2 to TRBJ2-2, with D perhaps being TRBD1 or TRBD2 (5 bases each). This CDR3 spans 17 amino acids. Germline CDR1 reads SGHTA; CDR2 reads FQGNSA. V gave up 0 bases and J gave up 5 bases, with 16 bases separating them.

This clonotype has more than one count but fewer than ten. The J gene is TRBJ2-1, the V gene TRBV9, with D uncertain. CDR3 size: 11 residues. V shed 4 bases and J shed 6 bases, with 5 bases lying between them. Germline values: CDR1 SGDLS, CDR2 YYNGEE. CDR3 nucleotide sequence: TGTGCCAGCAGCACTCGCAATGAGCAGTTCTTC. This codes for CASSTRNEQFF.

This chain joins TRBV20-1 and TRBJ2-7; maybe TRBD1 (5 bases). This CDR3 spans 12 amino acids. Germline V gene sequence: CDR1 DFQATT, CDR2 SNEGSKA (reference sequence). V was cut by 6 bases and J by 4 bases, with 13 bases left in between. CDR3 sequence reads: CSATDRIYEQYF. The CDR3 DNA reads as TGCAGTGCCACAGACAGAATATACGAGCAGTACTTC.

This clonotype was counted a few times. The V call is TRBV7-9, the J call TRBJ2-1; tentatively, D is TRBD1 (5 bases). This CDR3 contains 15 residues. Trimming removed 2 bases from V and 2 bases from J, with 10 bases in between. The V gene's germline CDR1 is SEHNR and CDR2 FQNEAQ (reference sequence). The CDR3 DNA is TGTGCCAGCAGCTTATATCAGGGCACCTACAATGAGCAGTTCTTC. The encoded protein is CASSLYQGTYNEQFF.

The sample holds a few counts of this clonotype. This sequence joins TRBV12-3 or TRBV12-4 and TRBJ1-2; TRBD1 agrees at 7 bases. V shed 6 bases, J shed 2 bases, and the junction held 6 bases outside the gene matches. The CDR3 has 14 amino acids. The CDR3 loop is CASSHRGWNYGYTF. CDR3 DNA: TGTGCCAGCAGCCACAGGGGTTGGAACTATGGCTACACCTTC.

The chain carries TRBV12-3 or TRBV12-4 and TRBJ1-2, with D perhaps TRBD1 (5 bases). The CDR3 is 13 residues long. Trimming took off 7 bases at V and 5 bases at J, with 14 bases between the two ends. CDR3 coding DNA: TGTGCCAGCACACTGGGGCAGATGTATGGCTACACCTTC. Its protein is CASTLGQMYGYTF.